The clone carrying this TCR beta chain was counted ten times or more. Its antigen is as yet unknown. This sample stems from a study of T cells in Graves' hyperthyroidism and ophthalmopathy. Study in general: Peripheral blood collection took place at initial diagnosis, before any treatment. Study outcomes and limitations: For ophthalmopathy, model prediction preceded onset by a median around six months.

Amplified TCR beta CDR3 regions derived from RNA transcripts. Using the HTBI primer set, a first-round RT-PCR was run on the TCR CDR3. MiXCR, run by TCRdb on the multiplex PCR reads, gives a single entry per CDR3 protein. Here the sample spans roughly 240,000 distinct CDR3 sequences, approximately 23% being singletons. The CDR3 length is 15 residues. Germline CDR1 ENHRY, CDR2 SYGVKD. The V end was cut by 0 bases, the J end by 4 bases, with 12 bases between. Any patient presenting with uncontrolled infection, other autoimmune disease, pregnancy or lactation was left out. The V gene is TRBV10-3, the J gene TRBJ1-1; no reliable D call. Sample: blood. The TCR originated in a woman aged 40 to 55 with Graves' ophthalmopathy. In DNA form, the CDR3 reads TGTGCCATCAGTGAGTCGGCCGGGCTCGGCACTGAAGCTTTCTTT. It is translated as CAISESAGLGTEAFF.